These 24 T cell receptor beta chains were all obtained from the same sample, sequenced in a study of cytomegalovirus exposure and HLA in healthy donors. The PCR made use of 60 Vbeta and 13 Jbeta primers. The method was immunoSEQ multiplex PCR; TCRdb's version includes in-frame clones alone and lacks a portion of them. The sample includes more than 100,000 clones, more than 75% of them seen just once. The sequenced material came from PBMCs. The receptors were gathered from a male donor in good health and CMV-seronegative.

This clone was found a few times. This chain connects TRBV6-1 to TRBJ2-3, with 9 bases matching TRBD2. The CDR3 length is 15 residues. Germline CDR1 and CDR2: MNHNS and SASEGT. Unmatched junction bases numbered 9, after V lost 7 bases and J lost 4 bases. The CDR3 DNA is TGTGCCAGCAAGAAATTAGCGGGGGAGGCAGATACGCAGTATTTT. Its protein product is CASKKLAGEADTQYF.

This chain links TRBV25-1 with TRBJ2-2, with D possibly matching TRBD1 (6 bases). The CDR3 covers 14 residues. Trimming removed 5 bases at V and 4 bases at J, with 11 bases between. Germline CDR1 and CDR2: MGHDK and SYGVNS. DNA of the CDR3: TGTGCCAGCAGTCGCTCAGGGGCCACCGGGGAGCTGTTTTTT. This sequence encodes CASSRSGATGELFF.

J is TRBJ2-3 and V is TRBV19; 11 positions match TRBD1. In germline, CDR1 is LNHDA, CDR2 SQIVND (reference sequence). The trim removed 7 bases at V and 4 bases at J, leaving 4 bases unmatched. This CDR3 has 14 residues. The CDR3 reads CASIGQGAPDTQYF. CDR3 sequence (DNA): TGTGCCAGTATCGGACAGGGGGCCCCAGATACGCAGTATTTT.

The chain employs TRBV6-1 and TRBJ2-1; TRBD2 agrees at 10 bases. There are 17 residues in the CDR3. From germline, CDR1 is MNHNS and CDR2 SASEGT. Trimming cost V 3 bases and J 2 bases; bases outside gene matches: 7. In nucleotides, the CDR3 is TGTGCCAGCAGTGACGGAGCGGGGGGGACCCCCTACAATGAGCAGTTCTTC. Its translation is CASSDGAGGTPYNEQFF.

The rearrangement links TRBV6-4 to TRBJ2-1; 11 positions match TRBD1. Germline loops: CDR1 MRHNA, CDR2 SNTAGT. The CDR3 spans 15 residues. With 2 bases clipped from V and 5 bases from J, the junction kept 2 bases outside the gene matches. The chain's CDR3 is CASSDGTGGHNEQFF. The CDR3 DNA follows: TGTGCCAGCAGTGACGGGACAGGGGGGCACAATGAGCAGTTCTTC.

The chain links TRBV7-6 to TRBJ2-5, with D perhaps matching TRBD1 (6 bases). With 6 bases removed from V and 5 bases from J, the gap between germline ends came to 16 bases. CDR1 SGHVS and CDR2 FNYEAQ come from the germline V gene. The CDR3 length is 14 residues. This chain's CDR3 is CASRRQDSPETQYF. As DNA, the CDR3 is TGTGCCAGCAGACGTCAGGACAGTCCCGAGACCCAGTACTTC.

This chain links TRBV5-6 with TRBJ2-1; 11 bases match TRBD1. The CDR3 consists of 15 residues. V gave up 5 bases and J gave up 2 bases; unmatched junction bases: 3. Looked up from germline, CDR1 is SGHDT and CDR2 is YYEEEE. The CDR3 region has the DNA TGTGCCAGCAGTTCGGGACAGGGGGCCTACAATGAGCAGTTCTTC. This translates into CASSSGQGAYNEQFF. The variable domain in full, with the rest retrieved from reference TRBV5-6 and TRBJ2-1, is DAGVTQSPTHLIKTRGQQVTLRCSPKSGHDTVSWYQQALGQGPQFIFQYYEEEERQRGNFPDRFSGHQFPNYSSELNVNALLLGDSALYLCASSSGQGAYNEQFFGPGTRLTVL.

V gene TRBV7-9 combines with J gene TRBJ1-2; a possible D gene is TRBD1 (6 bases). The CDR3 is 13 residues long. The ends were cut back, 5 bases at V and 2 bases at J, with 9 bases in the middle. Germline V gene lookup returns CDR1 SEHNR and CDR2 FQNEAQ (reference sequence). The CDR3 nucleotides read TGTGCCAGCAGCCCCAGGGGAAACTATGGCTACACCTTC. Encoded protein: CASSPRGNYGYTF.

This chain joins TRBV6-5 and TRBJ2-3; 9 bases line up with TRBD2. J was trimmed by 13 bases and V by 0 bases; bases with no gene match: 8. The germline V gene has CDR1 MNHEY and CDR2 SVGAGI. The CDR3 runs to 14 residues. The CDR3 nucleotides read TGTGCCAGCAGTTACTCGGGTAGCGGGGGTGAAGAGTATTTT. Translating it yields CASSYSGSGGEEYF.

The V call is TRBV4-1, the J call TRBJ1-5; 7 nucleotides agree with TRBD1. Germline V gene sequence: CDR1 MGHRA, CDR2 YSYEKL. Trimming cost V 5 bases and J 3 bases; bases outside gene matches: 7. This CDR3 contains 15 residues. CDR3 sequence: CASSFDRVNNQPQHF. DNA for the CDR3: TGCGCCAGCAGCTTTGACAGGGTAAACAATCAGCCCCAGCATTTT.

The chain links TRBV7-6 to TRBJ2-5; 8 nucleotides align to TRBD2. V shed 5 bases and J 4 bases; nucleotides not matched to a gene: 9. CDR1 is SGHVS and CDR2 is FNYEAQ in the germline V gene. There are 15 residues in the CDR3. The CDR3 sequence: CASSVPGTRRETQYF. In nucleotides, the CDR3 is TGTGCCAGCAGCGTACCCGGGACTAGAAGAGAGACCCAGTACTTC.

The chain links TRBV30 to TRBJ1-1; D unresolved. The germline gives CDR1 GTSNPN, CDR2 SVGIG (reference sequence). This CDR3 is built from 13 residues. The V and J ends lost 0 bases and 7 bases respectively, with 12 bases between them. CDR3 bases: TGTGCCTGGAGTGTGCGGGAGAGAAGTGAAGCTTTCTTT. This sequence encodes CAWSVRERSEAFF.

This chain uses TRBV5-1 with TRBJ2-6; tentatively, D is TRBD2 (5 bases). The V gene's germline CDR1 is SGHRS and CDR2 YFSETQ. Trimming removed 0 bases at V and 1 base at J, with 14 bases between. The CDR3 totals 18 residues. The CDR3 reads CASSLDPGSASGANVLTF. CDR3 DNA: TGCGCCAGCAGCTTGGACCCGGGGTCAGCGTCTGGGGCCAACGTCCTGACTTTC. The full variable domain, with the rest looked up from reference TRBV5-1 and TRBJ2-6, is KAGVTQTPRYLIKTRGQQVTLSCSPISGHRSVSWYQQTPGQGLQFLFEYFSETQRNKGNFPGRFSGRQFSNSRSEMNVSTLELGDSALYLCASSLDPGSASGANVLTFGAGSRLTVL.

This clone has only a few counts. This sequence joins TRBV30 and TRBJ1-5; weak D call: TRBD1 (5 bases). This CDR3 region has 16 residues. Germline CDR1 reads GTSNPN; CDR2 reads SVGIG (reference sequence). V was cut by 1 base and J by 1 base, with 14 bases left in between. The CDR3 is CAWSARGRRSNQPQHF. The CDR3 DNA is TGTGCCTGGAGTGCCCGGGGGAGACGGAGCAATCAGCCCCAGCATTTT.

V usage is TRBV2 and J usage is TRBJ1-5; 8 positions match TRBD1. The CDR3 runs to 13 residues. V gave up 8 bases and J gave up 1 base; unmatched junction bases: 1. CDR1 SNHLY and CDR2 FYNNEI come from the germline V gene. In nucleotides, the CDR3 is TGTGCCAGCCAGGGGGCAAGCAATCAGCCCCAGCATTTT. Its protein product is CASQGASNQPQHF.

The V gene is TRBV6-1, the J gene TRBJ1-5, with D perhaps TRBD1 (6 bases). The CDR3 totals 16 residues. Trimming removed 2 bases from V and 7 bases from J, with 18 bases in between. The germline gives CDR1 MNHNS, CDR2 SASEGT. The CDR3 nucleotides are TGTGCCAGCAGTGAAAGGTTTATAGGGGGGGGACAGCCCCAGCATTTT. Its translation: CASSERFIGGGQPQHF.

The chain recombines TRBV29-1 with TRBJ2-1; 8 nucleotides agree with TRBD2. The J segment lost 1 base and the V segment lost 7 bases, leaving 6 bases of the junction unmatched. Germline CDR1 is SQVTM and CDR2 is ANQGSEA. The CDR3 has 14 residues. The CDR3 DNA follows: TGCAGCGCCTGCGGGGGGCCTTCCTACAATGAGCAGTTCTTC. It encodes CSACGGPSYNEQFF.

A few counts support this clone. This chain uses TRBV29-1 with TRBJ1-5, with D uncertain. The germline V and J ends were trimmed by 3 bases and 5 bases, with 8 bases remaining between them. CDR1 and CDR2 (germline): SQVTM, ANQGSEA. This CDR3 region has 12 residues. The CDR3 DNA follows: TGCAGCGTTGACTGGCAGTATCAGCCCCAGCATTTT. Translated: CSVDWQYQPQHF.

This sequence joins TRBV7-3 and TRBJ2-7; 11 positions match TRBD1. The ends lost 5 bases at V and 3 bases at J; junction bases unmatched: 6. Looked up from germline, CDR1 is SGHTA and CDR2 is FQGTGA. This CDR3 contains 15 residues. This CDR3 reads CASSLGQGAYYEQYF. CDR3 nucleotide sequence: TGTGCCAGCAGCCTAGGACAGGGGGCATACTACGAGCAGTACTTC.

The CDR3 spells CASSLRTGPMNTEAFF. The CDR3 DNA reads as TGTGCCAGCAGCTTAAGGACAGGGCCGATGAACACTGAAGCTTTCTTT. The rearrangement uses TRBV5-4 and TRBJ1-1, with TRBD1 matching over 8 bases. CDR3 length equals 16 residues. In germline, CDR1 is SGHNT, CDR2 YYREEE (reference sequence). The junction had 6 bases not matched to a gene; V was cut back by 2 bases and J by 0 bases.

The gene calls are TRBV7-2 and TRBJ2-5, with TRBD2 matching over 8 bases. V shed 7 bases, J shed 3 bases, and the junction held 10 bases outside the gene matches. The CDR3 has 15 amino acids. CDR1 SGHTA and CDR2 FQGNSA come from the germline V gene. The CDR3 sequence is CASNQAGALKETQYF. As DNA, the CDR3 is TGTGCCAGCAATCAAGCGGGGGCCCTTAAAGAGACCCAGTACTTC.

This chain's CDR3 is CASSPGQGAYEQYF. Written as DNA, the CDR3 is TGTGCCAGCAGCCCGGGACAGGGGGCCTACGAGCAGTACTTC. The chain joins TRBV5-6 to TRBJ2-5; 11 nucleotides match TRBD1. The end of the DNA fits TRBJ2-7 better, so the J call may be wrong. The CDR3 runs to 14 residues. Germline V CDR1 and CDR2: SGHDT, YYEEEE.

This chain connects TRBV7-2 to TRBJ2-1, with 12 nucleotides matching TRBD2. V was clipped by 5 bases and J by 9 bases; unmatched bases: 8. From germline, CDR1 is SGHTA and CDR2 FQGNSA. This CDR3 is 15 amino acids long. The CDR3 spells CASSPGTSGWGEQFF. Here the CDR3 DNA reads TGTGCCAGCAGCCCCGGGACTAGCGGGTGGGGTGAGCAGTTCTTC.

The CDR3 DNA follows: TGTGCCAGCAGCCCAGACATGAGGCAGGGGGCCTACAATGAGCAGTTCTTC. The encoded protein is CASSPDMRQGAYNEQFF. The chain recombines TRBV7-2 with TRBJ2-1, with 7 bases lining up with TRBD1. This CDR3 comprises 17 residues. CDR1 and CDR2 (germline): SGHTA, FQGNSA. V gave up 5 bases and J gave up 2 bases; unmatched junction bases: 12.